This TCR beta chain is drawn from a study of CD8 T cells in ankylosing spondylitis. General study findings and limits: Relatively rare in peripheral blood, disease-linked clones were also CD8+.

V was clipped by 3 bases and J by 0 bases, with 8 bases between them. The CDR3 totals 13 residues. Germline V gene sequence: CDR1 DFQATT, CDR2 SNEGSKA (reference sequence). This clonotype has a count of ten or more. The antigen is not known. Quantitative molecular-barcoded 5'-RACE generated the TCR beta libraries. TCRdb analysed the 5' RACE reads with MiXCR anew, one entry per CDR3 protein. The table has approximately 16,000 distinct CDR3 sequences, 7.5% to 9.5% seen once. The chain couples TRBV20-1 to TRBJ1-1; D gene unclear. The clonotype was recovered from a male donor with ankylosing spondylitis or in good health (not recorded which). The sample comprised blood. The CDR3 coding sequence is TGCAGTGCTAGGGACTATTTGAACACTGAAGCTTTCTTT. Translation: CSARDYLNTEAFF.